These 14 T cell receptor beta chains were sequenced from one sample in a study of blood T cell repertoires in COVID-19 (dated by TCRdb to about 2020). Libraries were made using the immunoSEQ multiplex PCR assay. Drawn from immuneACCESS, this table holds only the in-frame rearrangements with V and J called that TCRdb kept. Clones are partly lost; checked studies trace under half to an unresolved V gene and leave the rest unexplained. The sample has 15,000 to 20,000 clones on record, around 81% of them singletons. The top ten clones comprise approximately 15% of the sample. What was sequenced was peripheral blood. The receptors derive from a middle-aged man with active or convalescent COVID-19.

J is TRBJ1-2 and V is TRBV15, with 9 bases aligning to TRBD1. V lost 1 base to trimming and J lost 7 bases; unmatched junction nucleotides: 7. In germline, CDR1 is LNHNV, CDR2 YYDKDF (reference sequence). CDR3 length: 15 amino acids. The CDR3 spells CATSRGGTGGSGYTF. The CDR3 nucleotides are TGTGCCACCAGCAGAGGGGGTACAGGGGGCTCTGGCTACACCTTC.

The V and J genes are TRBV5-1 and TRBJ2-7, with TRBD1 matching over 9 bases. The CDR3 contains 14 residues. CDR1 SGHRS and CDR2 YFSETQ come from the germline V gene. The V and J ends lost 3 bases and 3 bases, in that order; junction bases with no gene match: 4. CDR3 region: CASSSGTGSYEQYF. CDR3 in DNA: TGCGCCAGCAGCTCCGGGACAGGGAGCTACGAGCAGTACTTC.

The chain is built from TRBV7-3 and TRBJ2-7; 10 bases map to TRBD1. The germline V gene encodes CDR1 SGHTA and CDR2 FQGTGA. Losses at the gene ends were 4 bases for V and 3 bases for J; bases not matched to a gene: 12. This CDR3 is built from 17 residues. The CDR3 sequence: CASSSYGQGGIGYEQYF. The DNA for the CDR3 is TGTGCCAGCAGCTCCTATGGACAGGGGGGGATTGGCTACGAGCAGTACTTC.

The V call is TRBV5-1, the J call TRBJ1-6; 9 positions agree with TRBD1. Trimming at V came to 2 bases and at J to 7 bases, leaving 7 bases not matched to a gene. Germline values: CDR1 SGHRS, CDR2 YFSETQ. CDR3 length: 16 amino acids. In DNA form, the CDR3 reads TGCGCCAGCAGCTTTGCAAAGGACAGGGGAAATTCACCCCTCCACTTT. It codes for CASSFAKDRGNSPLHF.

DNA for the CDR3: TGTGCCAGCAGCTTAGTTGACATCGGAGATACGCAGTATTTT. This gives the protein CASSLVDIGDTQYF. The chain is built from TRBV7-2 and TRBJ2-3; D is ambiguous. CDR1 SGHTA and CDR2 FQGNSA come from the germline V gene. The CDR3 sequence is 14 residues long. Trimming cost V 1 base and J 5 bases, with 10 bases left between them.

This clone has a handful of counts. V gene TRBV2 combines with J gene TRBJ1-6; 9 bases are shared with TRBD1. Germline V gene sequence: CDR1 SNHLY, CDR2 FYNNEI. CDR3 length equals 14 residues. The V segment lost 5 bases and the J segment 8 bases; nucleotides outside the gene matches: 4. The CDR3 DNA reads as TGTGCCAGCAGTCCTCGGACAGGGGATTCACCCCTCCACTTT. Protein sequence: CASSPRTGDSPLHF.

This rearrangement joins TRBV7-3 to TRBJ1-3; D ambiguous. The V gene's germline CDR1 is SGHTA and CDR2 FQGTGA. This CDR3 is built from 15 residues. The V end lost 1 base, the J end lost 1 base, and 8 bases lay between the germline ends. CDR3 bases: TGTGCCAGCAGCTTAAGTTCTCGGTCTGGAAACACCATATATTTT. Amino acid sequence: CASSLSSRSGNTIYF.

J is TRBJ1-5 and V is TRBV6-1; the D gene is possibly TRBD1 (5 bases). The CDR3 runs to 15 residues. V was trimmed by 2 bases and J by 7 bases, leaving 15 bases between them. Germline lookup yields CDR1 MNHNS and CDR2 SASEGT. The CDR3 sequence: CASSEFRGRLQPQHF. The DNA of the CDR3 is TGTGCCAGCAGTGAATTCCGGGGGAGACTACAGCCCCAGCATTTT.

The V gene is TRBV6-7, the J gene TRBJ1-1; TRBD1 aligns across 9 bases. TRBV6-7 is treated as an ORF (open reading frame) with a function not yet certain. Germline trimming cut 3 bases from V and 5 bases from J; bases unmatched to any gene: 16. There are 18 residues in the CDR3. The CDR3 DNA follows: TGTGCCAGCAGTTATTTTCGTTTATGGGGGACAGGGAGGACTGAAGCTTTCTTT. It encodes CASSYFRLWGTGRTEAFF.

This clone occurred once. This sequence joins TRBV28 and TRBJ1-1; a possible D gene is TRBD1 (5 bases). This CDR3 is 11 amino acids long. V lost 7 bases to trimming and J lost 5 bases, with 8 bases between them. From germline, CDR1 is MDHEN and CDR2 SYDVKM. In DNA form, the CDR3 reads TGTGCCAGCACCGGGGGGACTGAAGCTTTCTTT. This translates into CASTGGTEAFF.

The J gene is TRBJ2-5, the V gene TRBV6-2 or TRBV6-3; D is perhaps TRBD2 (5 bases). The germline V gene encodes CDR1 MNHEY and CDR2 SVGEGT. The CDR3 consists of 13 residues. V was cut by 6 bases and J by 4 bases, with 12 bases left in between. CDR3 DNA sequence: TGTGCCAGCAGCCTACTAGGAAGAGAGACCCAGTACTTC. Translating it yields CASSLLGRETQYF.

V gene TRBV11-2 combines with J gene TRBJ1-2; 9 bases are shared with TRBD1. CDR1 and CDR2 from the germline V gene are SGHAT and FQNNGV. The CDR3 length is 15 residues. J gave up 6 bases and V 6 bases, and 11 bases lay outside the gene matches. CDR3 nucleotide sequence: TGTGCCAGCAGTTCATCCGGGACAGGGACGGATGGCTACACCTTC. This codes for CASSSSGTGTDGYTF.

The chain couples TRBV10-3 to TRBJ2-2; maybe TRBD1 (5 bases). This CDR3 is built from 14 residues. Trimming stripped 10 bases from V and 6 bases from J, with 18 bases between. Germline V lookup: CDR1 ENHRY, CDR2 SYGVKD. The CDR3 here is CATGHQGESGELFF. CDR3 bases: TGTGCCACCGGTCATCAGGGTGAATCCGGGGAGCTGTTTTTT.

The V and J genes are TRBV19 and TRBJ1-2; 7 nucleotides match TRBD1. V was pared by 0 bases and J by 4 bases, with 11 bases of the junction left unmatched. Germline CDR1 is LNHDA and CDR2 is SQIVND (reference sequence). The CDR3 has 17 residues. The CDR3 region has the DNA TGTGCCAGTAGTATAGAGGAGACAGGGATCTTTCGCTATGGCTACACCTTC. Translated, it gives CASSIEETGIFRYGYTF.